This section outlines one TCR beta chain sequence together with its context. As yet, its antigen is unknown. The germline gives CDR1 SGHDT, CDR2 YYEEEE. Trimming took off 1 base at V and 1 base at J, with 11 bases between the two ends. This CDR3 is built from 15 residues. The sample belongs to a study of OX40 agonist ivuxolimab in advanced cancers. Findings and caveats of the study: There were, on average, more expanded clones in CD8+ T cells than in CD4+.

TCRdb's table, derived via immunoSEQ multiplex PCR, lists solely in-frame clones and lacks some. The sample yields 50,000 to 70,000 clones, around four fifths seen once. The specimen comprised CD4+ or CD8+ T cells sorted from blood, sampled in a trial of the OX40 agonist ivuxolimab. This sequence was found in an adult with an advanced solid tumor such as melanoma, head and neck, liver or kidney cancer. The chain joins TRBV5-6 to TRBJ1-1, with a possible D match to TRBD1 (5 bases). Here the CDR3 reads CASSLWGGSNTEAFF. The CDR3 DNA sequence: TGTGCCAGCAGCTTGTGGGGGGGATCGAACACTGAAGCTTTCTTT.